The source of this TCR beta chain is a study of CD8 T cells in Susac syndrome. RNA in amounts of about 0.45 to 1 ug was reverse transcribed with random hexamers. An immunoSEQ multiplex PCR generated amplified TCR beta CDR3 products spanning 54 Vbeta and 13 Jbeta. Using its own MiXCR run on the immunoSEQ multiplex PCR reads, TCRdb lists one record per CDR3 protein. The sample holds roughly 170,000 distinct CDR3 sequences, about 93% seen once. V was cut by 5 bases and J by 11 bases, with 10 bases left in between. CDR3 length equals 11 residues. The genes are TRBV12-3 or TRBV12-4 and TRBJ2-1, with D possibly being TRBD2 (5 bases). The origin of this receptor is a human donor with multiple sclerosis. The sequenced sample consisted of CD4+ T cells from PBMCs. The DNA of the CDR3 is TGTGCCAGCAGTGTCCCGGGAAAGCAGTTCTTC. Its protein is CASSVPGKQFF.